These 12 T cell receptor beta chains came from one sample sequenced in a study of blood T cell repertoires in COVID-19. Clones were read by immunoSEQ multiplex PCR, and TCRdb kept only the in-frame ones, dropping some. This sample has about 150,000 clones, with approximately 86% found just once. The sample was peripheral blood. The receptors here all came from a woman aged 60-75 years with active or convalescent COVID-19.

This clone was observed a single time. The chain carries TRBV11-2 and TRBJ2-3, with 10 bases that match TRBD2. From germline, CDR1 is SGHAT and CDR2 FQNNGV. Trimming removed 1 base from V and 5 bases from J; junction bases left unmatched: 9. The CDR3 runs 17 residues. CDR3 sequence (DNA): TGTGCCAGCAGCTTAGGAGCCGCTAGCGGGGGCGGAGATACGCAGTATTTT. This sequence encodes CASSLGAASGGGDTQYF. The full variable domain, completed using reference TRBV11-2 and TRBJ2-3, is EAGVAQSPRYKIIEKRQSVAFWCNPISGHATLYWYQQILGQGPKLLIQFQNNGVVDDSQLPKDRFSAERLKGVDSTLKIQPAKLEDSAVYLCASSLGAASGGGDTQYFGPGTRLTVL.

The DNA of the CDR3 is TGTGCCAGTAGTATCCTACCAAGTAGCGACAGGGGCGTAAGTGGCTACACCTTC. Its translation is CASSILPSSDRGVSGYTF. V and J are TRBV19 and TRBJ1-2, with 8 positions matching TRBD1. The V and J ends lost 3 bases and 7 bases, in that order; junction bases with no gene match: 19. The germline gives CDR1 LNHDA, CDR2 SQIVND (reference sequence). This CDR3 spans 18 amino acids.

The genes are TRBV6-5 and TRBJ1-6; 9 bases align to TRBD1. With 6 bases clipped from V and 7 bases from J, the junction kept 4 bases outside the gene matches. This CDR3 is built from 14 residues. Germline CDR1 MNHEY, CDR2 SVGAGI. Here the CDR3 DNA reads TGTGCCAGCAGGGCCGGGACAGGGAATTCACCCCTCCACTTT. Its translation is CASRAGTGNSPLHF.

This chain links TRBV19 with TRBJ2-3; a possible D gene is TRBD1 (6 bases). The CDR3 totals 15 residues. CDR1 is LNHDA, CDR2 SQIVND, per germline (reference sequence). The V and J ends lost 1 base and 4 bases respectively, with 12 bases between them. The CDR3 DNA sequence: TGTGCCAGTAGTATAGGAGGGGACACCCCAGATACGCAGTATTTT. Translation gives CASSIGGDTPDTQYF.

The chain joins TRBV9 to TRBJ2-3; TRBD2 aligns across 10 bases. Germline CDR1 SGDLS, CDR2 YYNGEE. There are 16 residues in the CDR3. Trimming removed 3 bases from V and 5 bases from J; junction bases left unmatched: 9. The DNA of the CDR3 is TGTGCCAGCAGCGCCCGAGCGGGGGGGCCTGGAGATACGCAGTATTTT. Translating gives CASSARAGGPGDTQYF.

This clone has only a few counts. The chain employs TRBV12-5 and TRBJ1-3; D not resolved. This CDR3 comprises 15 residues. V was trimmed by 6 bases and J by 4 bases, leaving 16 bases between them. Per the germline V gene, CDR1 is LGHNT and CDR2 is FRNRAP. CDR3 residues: CASGPGSLGGNTIYF. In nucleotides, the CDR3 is TGTGCTAGTGGACCCGGGAGTCTAGGAGGAAACACCATATATTTT.

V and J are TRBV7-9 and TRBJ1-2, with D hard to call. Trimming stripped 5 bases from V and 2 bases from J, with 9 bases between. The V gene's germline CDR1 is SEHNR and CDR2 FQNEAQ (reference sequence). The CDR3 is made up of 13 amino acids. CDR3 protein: CASSLTENYGYTF. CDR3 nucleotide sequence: TGTGCCAGCAGCCTTACAGAGAACTATGGCTACACCTTC.

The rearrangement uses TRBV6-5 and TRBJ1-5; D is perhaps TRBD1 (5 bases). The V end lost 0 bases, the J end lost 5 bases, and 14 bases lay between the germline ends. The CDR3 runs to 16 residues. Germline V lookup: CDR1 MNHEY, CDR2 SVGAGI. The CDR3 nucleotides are TGTGCCAGCAGTTACTCCGGGGGGTTCGGTCATCAGCCCCAGCATTTT. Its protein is CASSYSGGFGHQPQHF.

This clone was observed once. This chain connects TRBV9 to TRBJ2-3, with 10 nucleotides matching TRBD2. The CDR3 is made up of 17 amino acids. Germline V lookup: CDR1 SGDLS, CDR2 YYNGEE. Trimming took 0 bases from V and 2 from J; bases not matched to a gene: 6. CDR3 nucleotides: TGTGCCAGCAGCGTAGACCCAGCGGGGGGGCTCACAGATACGCAGTATTTT. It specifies CASSVDPAGGLTDTQYF.

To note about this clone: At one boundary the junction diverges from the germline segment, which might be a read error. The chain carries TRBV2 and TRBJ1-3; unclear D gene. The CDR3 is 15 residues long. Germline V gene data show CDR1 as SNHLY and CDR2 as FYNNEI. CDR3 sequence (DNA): TGTGCCAGCAGCGAAGGGCATTCTTCAGGAAACACCATATATTTT. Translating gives CASSEGHSSGNTIYF. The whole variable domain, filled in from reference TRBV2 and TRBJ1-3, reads EPEVTQTPSHQVTQMGQEVILRCVPISNHLYFYWYRQILGQKVEFLVSFYNNEISEKSEIFDDQFSVERPDGSNFTLKIRSTKLEDSAMYFCASSEGHSSGNTIYFGEGSWLTVV.

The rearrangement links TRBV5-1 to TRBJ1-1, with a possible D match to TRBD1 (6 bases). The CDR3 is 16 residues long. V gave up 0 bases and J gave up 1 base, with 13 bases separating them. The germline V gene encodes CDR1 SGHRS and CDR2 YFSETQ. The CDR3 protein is CASSLAMARGNTEAFF. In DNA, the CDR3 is TGCGCCAGCAGCTTGGCTATGGCCAGGGGGAACACTGAAGCTTTCTTT. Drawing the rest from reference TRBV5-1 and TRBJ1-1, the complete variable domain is KAGVTQTPRYLIKTRGQQVTLSCSPISGHRSVSWYQQTPGQGLQFLFEYFSETQRNKGNFPGRFSGRQFSNSRSEMNVSTLELGDSALYLCASSLAMARGNTEAFFGQGTRLTVV.

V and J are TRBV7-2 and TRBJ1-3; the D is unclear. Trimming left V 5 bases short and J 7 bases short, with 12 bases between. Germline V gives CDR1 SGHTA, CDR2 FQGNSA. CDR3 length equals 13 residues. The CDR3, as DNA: TGTGCCAGCAGCGCCGGCCAGCGGAACACCATATATTTT. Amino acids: CASSAGQRNTIYF. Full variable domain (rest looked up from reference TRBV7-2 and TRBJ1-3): GAGVSQSPSNKVTEKGKDVELRCDPISGHTALYWYRQSLGQGLEFLIYFQGNSAPDKSGLPSDRFSAERTGGSVSTLTIQRTQQEDSAVYLCASSAGQRNTIYFGEGSWLTVV.